Listed below are T cell receptor beta chains from one sample, sequenced in a study of cytomegalovirus exposure and HLA in healthy donors. TCRdb keeps only in-frame clones here, not all; method: immunoSEQ multiplex PCR. The data contain a few hundred thousand clones, about 90% of them singletons. The sequenced material came from PBMCs. These receptors originate from a girl aged 2-15 years in good health and CMV-seronegative. Both conserved end residues are part of each CDR3. The D gene is left open where the match is weak. The size field is filled for only some rows; it gives once, few, many or a size class.

J | V | D | size | CDR3 | DNA
TRBJ1-2 | TRBV27 | TRBD1 | NA | CASSLGGTGLNYGYTF | TGTGCCAGCAGTTTAGGCGGGACAGGGTTGAACTATGGCTACACCTTC
TRBJ2-1 | TRBV7-9 | TRBD2 | NA | CASLSGGPRSYNEQFF | TGTGCCAGCCTTAGCGGGGGGCCACGGTCCTACAATGAGCAGTTCTTC
TRBJ2-1 | TRBV28 | TRBD2 | NA | CASSSLGTSGPYNEQFF | TGTGCCAGCAGTTCCCTTGGGACTAGCGGGCCCTACAATGAGCAGTTCTTC
TRBJ1-1 | TRBV7-6 | NA | NA | CASSLVQNTEAFF | TGTGCCAGCAGCTTAGTACAGAACACTGAAGCTTTCTTT
TRBJ2-7 | TRBV7-8 | TRBD2 | NA | CASSPETGLAVSYEQYF | TGTGCCAGCAGCCCAGAAACGGGACTAGCGGTTTCCTACGAGCAGTACTTC
TRBJ2-1 | TRBV5-1 | NA | NA | CASSLVGAVSYNEQFF | TGCGCCAGCAGCTTGGTGGGGGCGGTGTCCTACAATGAGCAGTTCTTC
TRBJ1-1 | TRBV6-4 | NA | NA | CASSGPRRDGQMTEAFF | TGTGCCAGCAGTGGTCCCCGAAGGGACGGACAGATGACTGAAGCTTTCTTT
TRBJ1-2 | TRBV27 | NA | NA | CASSLGPAGTYGYTF | TGTGCCAGCAGTTTAGGGCCCGCAGGGACATATGGCTACACCTTC
TRBJ1-1 | TRBV30 | TRBD1 | NA | CACWTGGYTEAFF | TGTGCCTGTTGGACAGGGGGGTACACTGAAGCTTTCTTT
TRBJ2-7 | TRBV5-1 | TRBD1 | NA | CASSPMAGTGMYEQYF | TGCGCCAGCAGCCCTATGGCCGGGACAGGGATGTACGAGCAGTACTTC
TRBJ2-2 | TRBV18 | NA | NA | CASSSTPNTGELFF | TGTGCCAGCTCATCCACACCAAACACCGGGGAGCTGTTTTTT
TRBJ2-7 | TRBV5-1 | TRBD1 | once | CASSLSGTGSHEQYF | TGCGCCAGCAGCCTATCCGGGACAGGGTCCCACGAGCAGTACTTC
TRBJ2-7 | TRBV11-2 | NA | NA | CASSLSPYEQYF | TGTGCCAGCAGCTTGTCTCCCTACGAGCAGTACTTC
TRBJ1-4 | TRBV5-4 | TRBD1 | once | CASSLNQGGNEKLFF | TGTGCCAGCAGCTTGAACCAGGGGGGAAATGAAAAACTGTTTTTT
TRBJ2-7 | TRBV6-1 | NA | NA | CASNRETYEQYF | TGTGCCAGCAACAGGGAAACCTACGAGCAGTACTTC
TRBJ2-1 | TRBV7-8 | TRBD2 | NA | CASSLGDLAGGGREQFF | TGTGCCAGCAGCTTAGGCGATCTAGCGGGAGGGGGGAGGGAGCAGTTCTTC
TRBJ2-1 | TRBV18 | TRBD2 | NA | CASSTGTSGAPHEQFF | TGTGCCAGCTCAACCGGGACTAGCGGAGCCCCCCATGAGCAGTTCTTC
TRBJ2-1 | TRBV19 | TRBD2 | NA | CASSRTSGRSNEQFF | TGTGCCAGTAGTAGGACTAGCGGGAGAAGCAATGAGCAGTTCTTC
TRBJ1-2 | TRBV7-8 | NA | few | CASSLGMVSWYGYTF | TGTGCCAGCAGCTTAGGTATGGTTAGCTGGTATGGCTACACCTTC
TRBJ2-1 | TRBV9 | NA | NA | CASSVVGGHEQFF | TGTGCCAGCAGCGTAGTTGGAGGGCATGAGCAGTTCTTC
TRBJ2-2 | TRBV19 | TRBD2 | NA | CASSISGGANTGELFF | TGTGCCAGTAGTATAAGCGGGGGGGCGAACACCGGGGAGCTGTTTTTT